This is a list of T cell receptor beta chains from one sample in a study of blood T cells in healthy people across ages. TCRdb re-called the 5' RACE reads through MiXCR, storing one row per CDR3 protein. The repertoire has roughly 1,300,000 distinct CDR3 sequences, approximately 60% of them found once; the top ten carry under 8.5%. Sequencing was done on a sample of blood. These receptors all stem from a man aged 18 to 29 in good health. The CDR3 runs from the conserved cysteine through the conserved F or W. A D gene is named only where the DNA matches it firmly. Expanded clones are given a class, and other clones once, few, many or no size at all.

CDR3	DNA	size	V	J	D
CASSYRPYYEQYF	TGTGCCAGCAGTTACCGTCCCTACTACGAGCAGTACTTC	-	TRBV6-5	TRBJ2-7	-
CASSLSTGDYEQYF	TGTGCCAGCAGCCTATCGACAGGGGACTACGAGCAGTACTTC	once	TRBV7-2	TRBJ2-7	TRBD1
CATANGGYGYTF	TGCGCCACCGCTAACGGGGGCTATGGCTACACCTTC	-	TRBV5-1	TRBJ1-2	-
CASSDPETYEQYF	TGCGCCAGCAGTGATCCTGAAACCTACGAGCAGTACTTC	-	TRBV10-1	TRBJ2-7	-
CASSPRQASPYETQYF	TGTGCCAGCAGCCCACGACAGGCCTCCCCCTATGAGACCCAGTACTTC	-	TRBV7-9	TRBJ2-5	-
CASSPGLAFLGGQTQYF	TGTGCCAGCTCGCCGGGACTAGCGTTCTTGGGCGGTCAGACCCAGTACTTC	-	TRBV18	TRBJ2-5	TRBD2
CSATTGTPAYEQYF	TGCAGTGCAACGACCGGGACTCCCGCCTACGAGCAGTACTTC	-	TRBV20-1	TRBJ2-7	-
CASSLGWLARAVETQYF	TGTGCCAGCAGCTTAGGTTGGCTAGCCCGAGCGGTAGAGACCCAGTACTTC	few	TRBV7-2	TRBJ2-5	-
CASSLGQVNQETQYF	TGTGCCAGCAGTCTGGGACAGGTCAACCAAGAGACCCAGTACTTC	-	TRBV12-3/TRBV12-4	TRBJ2-5	TRBD1
CATAGGIQETQYF	TGTGCCACAGCGGGCGGAATTCAAGAGACCCAGTACTTC	-	TRBV12-3/TRBV12-4	TRBJ2-5	-
CASSQELNLYGYTF	TGTGCCAGCAGCCAAGAGCTTAACCTCTATGGCTACACCTTC	-	TRBV4-2	TRBJ1-2	-
CASSPAPAGAYNEQFF	TGTGCCAGCAGTCCCGCCCCAGCGGGGGCCTACAATGAGCAGTTCTTC	few	TRBV27	TRBJ2-1	TRBD2
CASSPLGSGRGNEQFF	TGTGCCAGCAGTCCCCTTGGGAGCGGGAGAGGAAATGAGCAGTTCTTC	-	TRBV27	TRBJ2-1	TRBD2
CAISSRVEGTSEQYF	TGTGCCATCAGTTCTAGGGTGGAGGGGACTAGCGAGCAGTACTTC	-	TRBV10-3	TRBJ2-7	TRBD2
CSARGRLVPTDTQYF	TGCAGTGCTAGAGGTCGACTAGTACCCACAGATACGCAGTATTTT	-	TRBV20-1	TRBJ2-3	-
CSVESGHRYGYTF	TGCAGCGTTGAGTCTGGGCATAGATATGGCTACACCTTC	-	TRBV29-1	TRBJ1-2	-
CASSQEYRGSYGYTF	TGTGCCAGCAGCCAAGAATATCGGGGCAGCTATGGCTACACCTTC	few	TRBV4-2	TRBJ1-2	-
CASSYSQDRSSYNEQFF	TGTGCCAGCAGTTACTCGCAGGATAGGAGCTCCTACAATGAGCAGTTCTTC	-	TRBV6-5	TRBJ2-1	-
CASSPETQPQHF	TGTGCCAGCAGCCCTGAGACTCAGCCCCAGCATTTT	few	TRBV4-2	TRBJ1-5	-
CASTDRGYRQETQYF	TGTGCCAGCACAGACAGGGGTTATCGCCAAGAGACCCAGTACTTC	-	TRBV7-2	TRBJ2-5	TRBD1
CASGGRLGDTQYF	TGCGCCAGCGGGGGTCGTTTAGGCGATACGCAGTATTTT	-	TRBV10-2	TRBJ2-3	-
CATSDLGTFNTGELFF	TGTGCCACCAGTGATTTGGGGACATTTAACACCGGGGAGCTGTTTTTT	-	TRBV24-1	TRBJ2-2	-
CASTTIGTGPYSYEQYF	TGTGCCAGCACTACGATCGGGACAGGTCCTTATTCCTACGAGCAGTACTTC	-	TRBV2	TRBJ2-7	TRBD1
CASRPTPDRNSPLHF	TGCGCCAGCAGACCGACGCCGGACAGAAATTCACCCCTCCACTTT	-	TRBV5-1	TRBJ1-6	-
CSVFTDGTQYF	TGCAGCGTCTTTACAGATGGGACCCAGTACTTC	-	TRBV29-1	TRBJ2-5	-
CASSLYNGGLHNEQFF	TGCGCCAGCAGCTTGTATAACGGGGGGCTCCACAATGAGCAGTTCTTC	-	TRBV5-1	TRBJ2-1	-
CASKLRDPANYGYTF	TGTGCCAGCAAGTTGCGTGACCCAGCTAACTATGGCTACACCTTC	-	TRBV28	TRBJ1-2	-
CASSEIPGTISTDTQYF	TGTGCCAGCAGTGAAATCCCCGGGACAATTAGTACAGATACGCAGTATTTT	-	TRBV2	TRBJ2-3	-
CSVYSPLMTELFF	TGCAGCGTTTACTCCCCCTTAATGACGGAACTGTTTTTT	-	TRBV29-1	TRBJ1-4	-
CASSYAGHQETQYF	TGTGCCAGCAGTTATGCGGGTCACCAAGAGACCCAGTACTTC	-	TRBV6-5	TRBJ2-5	-